A selection of T cell receptor beta chains follows, all from one sample in a study of T cells in Graves' hyperthyroidism and ophthalmopathy. TCRdb independently ran MiXCR on the multiplex PCR reads; one entry per CDR3 protein. The sample lists 530,000 or so distinct CDR3 sequences; more than 45% were seen once. The sequencing sample was made of peripheral blood or thyroid tissue (not recorded which). The receptors originated from a woman aged 18-29 years with Graves' hyperthyroidism. Both conserved end residues are part of each CDR3. The D gene is left open where the match is weak. Some rows have no size entry. The others give once, few or many, or a class for an expanded clone.

v_gene	d_gene	abundance	j_gene	CDR3aa	CDR3nt
TRBV2	NA	NA	TRBJ1-2	CASSEGGNTF	TGTGCCAGCAGTGAGGGGGGAAACACCTTC
TRBV15	NA	NA	TRBJ1-1	CATSRDTGEAFF	TGTGCCACCAGCAGAGATACAGGTGAAGCTTTCTTT
TRBV2	NA	NA	TRBJ1-5	CASHLGSF	TGTGCCAGCCACCTTGGCAGTTTC
TRBV7-3	TRBD2	many	TRBJ2-5	CASSLGGTSETQYF	TGTGCCAGCAGCTTAGGCGGGACTAGTGAGACCCAGTACTTC
TRBV5-1	NA	NA	TRBJ1-1	CASSLAAGAENTEAFF	TGCGCCAGCAGCTTGGCCGCAGGGGCAGAAAACACTGAAGCTTTCTTT
TRBV25-1	TRBD2	NA	TRBJ2-7	CASSEFGLAGGKEQYF	TGTGCCAGCAGTGAATTCGGACTAGCGGGAGGAAAAGAGCAGTACTTC
TRBV6-6	NA	many	TRBJ2-5	CASSYGRVGETQYF	TGTGCCAGCAGTTATGGCAGGGTTGGAGAGACCCAGTACTTC
TRBV29-1	NA	NA	TRBJ1-2	CSQQGYSYGYTF	TGCAGCCAGCAGGGGTATAGCTATGGCTACACCTTC
TRBV12-3/TRBV12-4	NA	many	TRBJ1-1	CASSSRGGNTEAFF	TGTGCCAGCAGTTCTCGAGGGGGGAACACTGAAGCTTTCTTT
TRBV7-3	NA	NA	TRBJ2-4	CASSPRPQGRGSKNIQYF	TGTGCCAGCAGCCCCAGACCACAGGGGAGGGGGTCCAAAAACATTCAGTACTTC
TRBV4-3	NA	many	TRBJ1-4	CASSLEGSTNEKLFF	TGCGCCAGCAGCCTTGAGGGGTCAACTAATGAAAAACTGTTTTTT
TRBV2	NA	many	TRBJ1-1	CASSDSLMISEAFF	TGTGCCAGCAGTGACAGTCTGATGATATCTGAAGCTTTCTTT
TRBV28	NA	many	TRBJ2-7	CASSSVLYEQYF	TGTGCCAGCAGTTCGGTCCTCTACGAGCAGTACTTC
TRBV29-1	NA	NA	TRBJ1-2	CSVVGSGTYEYGYTF	TGCAGCGTTGTTGGTAGCGGGACCTATGAGTATGGCTACACCTTC
TRBV7-6	NA	NA	TRBJ1-1	CASSLLRGAEAFF	TGTGCCAGCAGCTTATTGAGGGGCGCTGAAGCTTTCTTT
TRBV29-1	TRBD1	NA	TRBJ1-1	CSVEDRYRGLEAFF	TGCAGCGTTGAAGATCGTTACAGGGGGCTTGAAGCTTTCTTT
TRBV3-1	NA	NA	TRBJ2-2	CASSQEVETRGELFF	TGTGCCAGCAGCCAAGAAGTGGAAACTCGGGGGGAGCTGTTTTTT
TRBV24-1	NA	NA	TRBJ2-7	CATSGHGADRTYEQYF	TGTGCCACCTCAGGACACGGGGCGGACCGAACCTACGAGCAGTACTTC
TRBV7-6	TRBD1	NA	TRBJ2-6	CASSWPGTGVNVLTF	TGTGCCAGCAGCTGGCCGGGGACAGGGGTCAACGTCCTGACTTTC
TRBV10-3	NA	NA	TRBJ1-6	CAISATDYNSPLHF	TGTGCCATCAGTGCTACGGATTATAATTCACCCCTCCACTTT
TRBV12-3/TRBV12-4	NA	NA	TRBJ1-1	CASSFGGFPNTEAFF	TGTGCCAGCAGTTTTGGGGGCTTTCCGAACACTGAAGCTTTCTTT
TRBV6-1	NA	many	TRBJ1-2	CASSQQTYGYTF	TGTGCCAGCAGCCAACAGACCTATGGCTACACCTTC
TRBV9	NA	many	TRBJ1-6	CASSVYDRRADSPLHF	TGTGCCAGCAGCGTCTACGACAGGCGGGCGGATTCACCCCTCCACTTT
TRBV19	NA	many	TRBJ2-2	CASTAGHWEPNTGELFF	TGTGCCAGTACGGCGGGGCATTGGGAGCCGAACACCGGGGAGCTGTTTTTT
TRBV24-1	NA	NA	TRBJ2-7	CATSDQSRGDNEQYF	TGTGCCACCAGTGACCAAAGTAGAGGCGACAATGAGCAGTACTTC
TRBV4-3	TRBD1	many	TRBJ1-1	CASSQATGGMSEAFF	TGCGCCAGCAGCCAAGCCACAGGGGGCATGTCTGAAGCTTTCTTT
TRBV4-3	TRBD1	many	TRBJ1-1	CASSQDLTGSLLNTEAFF	TGCGCCAGCAGCCAAGACTTGACAGGGTCCCTTTTGAACACTGAAGCTTTCTTT
TRBV7-6	TRBD1	NA	TRBJ2-7	CASSSTRDRPREQYF	TGTGCCAGCAGTTCGACCCGGGACAGGCCCCGCGAGCAGTACTTC
TRBV2	TRBD2	many	TRBJ2-5	CASSEELAGVTETQYF	TGTGCCAGCAGTGAAGAACTAGCGGGAGTCACAGAGACCCAGTACTTC
TRBV6-5	NA	many	TRBJ2-7	CASSYGGEQYF	TGTGCCAGCAGTTACGGGGGCGAGCAGTACTTC
TRBV15	NA	NA	TRBJ1-4	CATSRVRVGEKLFF	TGTGCCACCAGCAGGGTCAGGGTGGGTGAAAAACTGTTTTTT
TRBV7-9	TRBD2	NA	TRBJ2-7	CASSLSGTSDEQYF	TGTGCCAGCAGCTTATCAGGGACTAGCGACGAGCAGTACTTC
TRBV5-1	NA	NA	TRBJ1-1	CASSPGSVDEGYTEAFF	TGCGCCAGCAGCCCCGGCAGCGTGGATGAAGGGTACACTGAAGCTTTCTTT
TRBV9	TRBD2	many	TRBJ2-5	CASSEGVLAGVSETQYF	TGTGCCAGCAGCGAGGGAGTACTAGCGGGAGTCTCAGAGACCCAGTACTTC
TRBV4-1	NA	many	TRBJ2-7	CASSQVEVHEQYF	TGCGCCAGCAGCCAAGTCGAGGTCCACGAGCAGTACTTC
TRBV6-5	NA	NA	TRBJ2-3	CASSYSTLDTQYF	TGTGCCAGCAGTTACTCGACTCTAGATACGCAGTATTTT
TRBV2	NA	many	TRBJ2-2	CASSAMDTGELFF	TGTGCCAGCAGTGCGATGGACACCGGGGAGCTGTTTTTT
TRBV29-1	TRBD2	NA	TRBJ2-7	CSVRASGSFDEQYF	TGCAGCGTACGGGCTAGCGGGAGTTTCGACGAGCAGTACTTC
TRBV15	NA	many	TRBJ1-4	CATSRRRVGEKLFF	TGTGCCACCAGCCGGCGCAGGGTGGGAGAAAAACTGTTTTTT
TRBV25-1	TRBD1	many	TRBJ1-6	CASSNRSGGLNSPLHF	TGTGCCAGCAGCAATAGATCAGGGGGCTTGAATTCACCCCTCCACTTT
TRBV7-2	TRBD2	few	TRBJ2-2	CASSLAGGPTGELFF	TGTGCCAGCAGCTTGGCGGGAGGGCCCACCGGGGAGCTGTTTTTT
TRBV7-8	TRBD1	once	TRBJ1-1	CASSLNRGRAEAFF	TGTGCCAGCAGTTTAAACAGGGGGCGGGCTGAAGCTTTCTTT
TRBV20-1	NA	NA	TRBJ2-5	CSARVGGKETQYF	TGCAGTGCTAGAGTTGGCGGGAAAGAGACCCAGTACTTC
TRBV12-3/TRBV12-4	NA	many	TRBJ2-2	CASSPWTAESTGELFF	TGTGCCAGCAGTCCATGGACTGCCGAGAGCACCGGGGAGCTGTTTTTT
TRBV7-6	NA	few	TRBJ2-7	CASSLGQVEQYF	TGTGCCAGCAGCTTAGGGCAGGTCGAGCAGTACTTC
TRBV7-9	NA	once	TRBJ1-4	CASSLEGNDREKLFF	TGTGCCAGCAGTTTGGAAGGGAATGATCGGGAAAAACTGTTTTTT
TRBV20-1	NA	NA	TRBJ2-7	CSARDAGGELYF	TGCAGTGCTAGAGATGCAGGCGGGGAGCTGTACTTC
TRBV20-1	NA	NA	TRBJ2-5	CSAETGRGGSIETQYF	TGCAGTGCTGAAACAGGGCGTGGGGGTAGCATCGAGACCCAGTACTTC
TRBV7-2	TRBD1	many	TRBJ1-1	CASSAQGGHTEAFF	TGTGCCAGCAGCGCACAGGGGGGACACACTGAAGCTTTCTTT
TRBV20-1	TRBD1	NA	TRBJ1-2	CSAGTGGNGYTF	TGCAGTGCTGGGACAGGGGGCAATGGCTACACCTTC
TRBV12-3/TRBV12-4	NA	many	TRBJ1-2	CASSSAGPGGYTF	TGTGCCAGCAGTTCGGCAGGCCCTGGGGGCTACACCTTC
TRBV6-6	TRBD1	many	TRBJ1-2	CASSPIGGVYGYTF	TGTGCCAGCAGTCCAATAGGGGGCGTCTATGGCTACACCTTC
TRBV20-1	NA	NA	TRBJ1-5	CSASYAGHNQPQHF	TGCAGTGCTAGTTACGCGGGGCACAATCAGCCCCAGCATTTT